Following are 3 T cell receptor beta chains from one sample sequenced in a study of blood T cells in healthy people across ages. A second roughly 6 to 11 cycle PCR used barcoded and J-beta primers. Each CDR3 protein is one row after TCRdb ran MiXCR on the 5' RACE reads. Found here are roughly 1,500,000 distinct CDR3 sequences, roughly 40% of them singletons; the top ten hold around 8%. What was sequenced was blood. The receptors come from a woman aged 18-30 years in good health.

A single count supports this clonotype. This chain connects TRBV12-3 or TRBV12-4 to TRBJ1-1; TRBD1 matches at 9 bases. The CDR3 spans 14 residues. V was clipped by 5 bases and J by 5 bases; unmatched bases: 6. The CDR3 DNA reads TGTGCCAGCAGTCACGGACAGGGGCGGACTGAAGCTTTCTTT. The encoded protein is CASSHGQGRTEAFF.

A few counts support this clonotype. This rearrangement joins TRBV19 to TRBJ2-3; D possibly matches TRBD1 or TRBD2 (5 bases each). Trimming took 11 bases from V and 1 from J, leaving 13 bases between them. The CDR3 loop spans 13 amino acids. In germline, CDR1 is LNHDA, CDR2 SQIVND (reference sequence). CDR3 in amino acids: CAGSRDRTDTQYF. DNA of the CDR3: TGTGCCGGCTCCAGGGACCGCACAGATACGCAGTATTTT.

The J gene is TRBJ2-5, the V gene TRBV29-1; the match to TRBD2 covers 13 bases. This CDR3 is built from 13 residues. Germline V lookup: CDR1 SQVTM, CDR2 ANQGSEA. The CDR3 protein is CSTTSGGAETQYF. For the CDR3, the DNA is TGCAGTACCACTAGCGGGGGGGCCGAGACCCAGTACTTC.